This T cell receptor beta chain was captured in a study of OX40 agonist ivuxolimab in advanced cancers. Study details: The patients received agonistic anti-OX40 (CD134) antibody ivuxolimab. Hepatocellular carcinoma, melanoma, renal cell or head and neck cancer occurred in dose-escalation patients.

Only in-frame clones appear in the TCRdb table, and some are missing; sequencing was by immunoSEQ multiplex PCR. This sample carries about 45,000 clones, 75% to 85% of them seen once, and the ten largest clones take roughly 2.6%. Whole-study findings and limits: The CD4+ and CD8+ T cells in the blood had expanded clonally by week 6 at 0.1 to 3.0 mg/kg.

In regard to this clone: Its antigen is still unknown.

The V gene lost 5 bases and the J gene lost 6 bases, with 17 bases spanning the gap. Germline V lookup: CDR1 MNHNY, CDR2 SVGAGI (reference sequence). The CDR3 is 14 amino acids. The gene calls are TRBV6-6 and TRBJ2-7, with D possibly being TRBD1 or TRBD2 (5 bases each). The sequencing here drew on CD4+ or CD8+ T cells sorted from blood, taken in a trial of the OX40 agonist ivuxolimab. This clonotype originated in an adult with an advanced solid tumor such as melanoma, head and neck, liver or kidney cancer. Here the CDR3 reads CASSRGPLGGEQYF. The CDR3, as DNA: TGTGCCAGCAGTCGAGGACCCCTTGGGGGCGAGCAGTACTTC.